The clone carrying this TCR beta chain was picked up one time. Trimming removed 5 bases at V and 4 bases at J, with 17 bases between. From germline, CDR1 is LNHDA and CDR2 SQIVND (reference sequence). The CDR3 loop spans 15 amino acids. The data originate from a study of cytomegalovirus exposure and HLA in healthy donors. The PCR had 60 Vbeta and 13 Jbeta primers. Clones were sequenced by immunoSEQ multiplex PCR, and TCRdb holds only the in-frame ones, with some missing. The data show 85,000 to 90,000 clones, about nine tenths seen once. This clonotype was obtained from a man younger than 35 in good health and CMV-seronegative. This chain connects TRBV19 to TRBJ2-5; perhaps TRBD1 as D (6 bases). The specimen sequenced was PBMCs. The CDR3 nucleotides read TGTGCCAGTAGTGGGATAGCCAGGGGTGGAGAGACCCAGTACTTC. Translation gives CASSGIARGGETQYF.